This is a list of T cell receptor beta chains from one sample in a study of early T cells in non-severe SARS-CoV-2 infection. TCRdb fed the 5' RACE reads into MiXCR, producing one record per CDR3 protein. The sample contains about 60,000 distinct CDR3 sequences, more than 15% of which appear only once. The material sequenced was whole blood, taken at baseline. The receptors derive from an adult who was a healthcare worker with PCR-confirmed SARS-CoV-2 infection or an uninfected control (not recorded which). Both conserved end residues are part of each CDR3. A D gene is named only where the DNA matches it firmly. Clone size appears in some rows only: once, few, many, or a class for an expanded clone.

clone_size	v_call	j_call	cdr3_length	d_call	cdr3_aa	cdr3_nt
.	TRBV3-1	TRBJ1-3	15	.	CASSQAGNSGNTIYF	TGTGCCAGCAGCCAGGCAGGGAACTCTGGAAACACCATATATTTT
few	TRBV7-6	TRBJ2-1	15	TRBD2	CASSKGLAGDNEQFF	TGTGCCAGCAGCAAGGGACTAGCGGGTGACAATGAGCAGTTCTTC
few	TRBV29-1	TRBJ2-1	13	TRBD1	CSVVRQGNNEQFF	TGCAGCGTGGTTCGACAGGGGAACAATGAGCAGTTCTTC
.	TRBV18	TRBJ2-5	14	.	CASSPPGKGETQYF	TGTGCCAGCTCACCACCTGGAAAGGGAGAGACCCAGTACTTC
few	TRBV6-5	TRBJ1-1	14	.	CASSYKRWGTEAFF	TGTGCCAGCAGTTACAAGAGATGGGGCACTGAAGCTTTCTTT
.	TRBV7-8	TRBJ1-1	12	.	CASSLQGLEAFF	TGTGCCAGCAGCTTACAGGGTTTGGAAGCTTTCTTT
few	TRBV2	TRBJ2-2	16	TRBD2	CASSGTSGSKAGELFF	TGTGCCAGCAGCGGGACTAGCGGGAGTAAGGCCGGGGAGCTGTTTTTT
few	TRBV25-1	TRBJ2-7	12	.	CASSETSYEQYF	TGTGCCAGCAGTGAGACTAGCTACGAGCAGTACTTC
.	TRBV9	TRBJ2-3	14	TRBD2	CASTGGRTTDTQYF	TGTGCCAGCACTGGCGGGAGGACCACAGATACGCAGTATTTT
few	TRBV24-1	TRBJ1-4	16	.	CATSDSRPTVREKLFF	TGTGCCACCAGTGATAGCCGTCCTACAGTGCGAGAAAAACTGTTTTTT
.	TRBV7-6	TRBJ2-7	14	.	CASSFGPGKAEQYF	TGTGCCAGCAGCTTCGGACCGGGGAAAGCCGAGCAGTACTTC
.	TRBV5-1	TRBJ1-5	17	.	CASSLRRVRVGNQPQHF	TGCGCCAGCAGCTTGCGCAGGGTGAGGGTGGGCAATCAGCCCCAGCATTTT
.	TRBV9	TRBJ2-2	14	.	CASRRQSNTGELFF	TGTGCCAGCAGACGACAGTCGAACACCGGGGAGCTGTTTTTT
once	TRBV10-1	TRBJ2-3	13	TRBD2	CASSELKRGAQYF	TGCGCCAGCAGTGAGTTAAAGCGGGGGGCGCAGTATTTT
.	TRBV29-1	TRBJ1-1	15	TRBD1	CSVEGQGGMNTEAFF	TGCAGCGTTGAAGGACAGGGGGGCATGAACACTGAAGCTTTCTTT
.	TRBV7-9	TRBJ1-2	15	.	CASSLAQVGDYGYTF	TGTGCCAGCAGCTTAGCCCAGGTGGGAGACTATGGCTACACCTTC
many	TRBV6-1	TRBJ1-2	12	.	CASSPDARGYTF	TGTGCCAGCAGTCCGGATGCACGCGGCTACACCTTC
few	TRBV27	TRBJ1-5	16	.	CASSLYAGVRNQPQHF	TGTGCCAGCAGTTTATACGCAGGGGTCCGCAATCAGCCCCAGCATTTT
.	TRBV20-1	TRBJ1-1	17	TRBD1	CSARDFSVRGMNTEAFF	TGCAGTGCTAGAGATTTCAGCGTCAGGGGGATGAACACTGAAGCTTTCTTT
few	TRBV18	TRBJ2-1	14	.	CASSLDKGNNEQFF	TGTGCCAGCTCTCTGGACAAAGGCAACAATGAGCAGTTCTTC
many	TRBV7-8	TRBJ2-7	11	.	CASSFSYEQYF	TGTGCCAGCAGCTTTAGCTACGAGCAGTACTTC
.	TRBV5-1	TRBJ2-3	15	TRBD2	CASSLNGGSTDTQYF	TGCGCCAGCAGCTTGAATGGCGGGAGTACAGATACGCAGTATTTT
few	TRBV20-1	TRBJ1-2	14	.	CSAVRDNSLDGYTF	TGCAGTGCGGTCCGGGACAACTCCCTAGATGGCTACACCTTC
.	TRBV7-9	TRBJ2-3	16	TRBD1	CASSPGQGARTDTQYF	TGTGCCAGCAGCCCCGGACAGGGGGCCCGGACAGATACGCAGTATTTT
.	TRBV9	TRBJ1-6	14	.	CASSSQGKNSPLHF	TGTGCCAGCAGCTCTCAGGGGAAAAATTCACCCCTCCACTTT
few	TRBV7-9	TRBJ2-1	14	.	CASSYQGSNNEQFF	TGTGCCAGCAGCTATCAGGGGAGTAACAATGAGCAGTTCTTC
many	TRBV11-2	TRBJ2-5	13	.	CASSLDLEETQYF	TGTGCCAGCAGCTTAGATCTGGAAGAGACCCAGTACTTC
.	TRBV7-2	TRBJ1-1	11	.	CASSLAREAFF	TGTGCCAGCAGCTTAGCGCGGGAAGCTTTCTTT
.	TRBV7-8	TRBJ1-5	15	.	CASSNTGTALLPQHF	TGTGCCAGCAGCAATACCGGGACCGCCCTTCTGCCCCAGCATTTT
few	TRBV28	TRBJ1-1	14	.	CASSPQAPVTEAFF	TGTGCCAGCAGTCCTCAGGCTCCGGTCACTGAAGCTTTCTTT
few	TRBV30	TRBJ2-2	15	TRBD1	CAWSVTGANTGELFF	TGTGCCTGGAGTGTAACAGGGGCGAACACCGGGGAGCTGTTTTTT
few	TRBV29-1	TRBJ1-1	12	.	CSVQTLNTEAFF	TGCAGCGTACAGACCTTGAACACTGAAGCTTTCTTT
.	TRBV7-2	TRBJ2-2	14	.	CASSLRDKSGELFF	TGTGCCAGCAGCCTAAGAGATAAATCCGGGGAGCTGTTTTTT
.	TRBV27	TRBJ1-1	14	TRBD1	CASRNPGQGTEAFF	TGTGCCAGCAGAAATCCGGGACAGGGCACTGAAGCTTTCTTT
.	TRBV7-8	TRBJ1-5	16	.	CASSLALFQYGQPQHF	TGTGCCAGCAGCTTAGCGCTCTTTCAATATGGTCAGCCCCAGCATTTT
many	TRBV27	TRBJ2-7	11	.	CASSSMYEQYF	TGTGCCAGCAGTTCGATGTACGAGCAGTACTTC
few	TRBV10-2	TRBJ1-1	13	.	CASSESAGAEAFF	TGCGCCAGCAGTGAGTCGGCGGGGGCTGAAGCTTTCTTT
few	TRBV5-6	TRBJ2-1	19	TRBD2	CASSLEGLSGGYSYNEQFF	TGTGCCAGCAGCTTGGAGGGCCTTAGCGGGGGGTACTCCTACAATGAGCAGTTCTTC
few	TRBV7-2	TRBJ2-7	13	.	CASSLGHQYEQYF	TGTGCCAGCAGCTTAGGACACCAGTACGAGCAGTACTTC
.	TRBV7-8	TRBJ2-3	14	TRBD2	CASSLLAGEVTQYF	TGTGCCAGCAGCTTGCTAGCGGGAGAGGTTACGCAGTATTTT
.	TRBV6-1	TRBJ1-2	13	.	CASSYTGNYGYTF	TGTGCCAGCAGTTACACAGGGAACTATGGCTACACCTTC
few	TRBV18	TRBJ2-2	13	.	CASSPSNPGELFF	TGTGCCAGCTCACCATCCAACCCCGGGGAGCTGTTTTTT
.	TRBV7-2	TRBJ2-7	12	.	CASSFTSHEQYF	TGTGCCAGCAGCTTTACTAGCCACGAGCAGTACTTC
once	TRBV14	TRBJ2-7	15	.	CASSRGAVSSYEQYF	TGTGCCAGCAGCCGCGGGGCAGTGAGCTCCTACGAGCAGTACTTC
.	TRBV21-1	TRBJ2-3	16	.	CASSTRLAGGQSTQYF	TGTGCCAGCAGCACCCGACTAGCGGGGGGGCAGAGTACGCAGTATTTT
.	TRBV3-1	TRBJ2-7	15	TRBD1	CASSLGQGNSYEQYF	TGTGCCAGCAGCCTGGGACAGGGGAACTCCTACGAGCAGTACTTC
few	TRBV4-2	TRBJ2-3	15	TRBD2	CASRQTSGSTDTQYF	TGTGCCAGCAGGCAGACTAGCGGAAGCACAGATACGCAGTATTTT
.	TRBV10-2	TRBJ1-2	11	.	CASVDLYGYTF	TGCGCCAGCGTAGACCTCTATGGCTACACCTTC
.	TRBV6-2/TRBV6-3	TRBJ2-7	15	TRBD2	CASSYWSSGSWEQYF	TGTGCCAGCAGTTATTGGTCTAGCGGGAGTTGGGAGCAGTACTTC
.	TRBV11-2	TRBJ2-1	15	TRBD2	CASSGGLAGGPKQFF	TGTGCCAGCAGCGGCGGACTAGCGGGAGGCCCGAAGCAGTTCTTC
.	TRBV12-3/TRBV12-4	TRBJ2-3	13	.	CASRSSGPDTQYF	TGTGCCAGCAGATCAAGCGGGCCAGATACGCAGTATTTT
few	TRBV20-1	TRBJ1-6	13	.	CSARVTAQSPLHF	TGCAGTGCTAGAGTGACAGCTCAATCACCCCTCCACTTT
few	TRBV27	TRBJ2-2	12	.	CASRGYTGELFF	TGTGCCAGCAGGGGTTACACCGGGGAGCTGTTTTTT
many	TRBV20-1	TRBJ2-7	15	.	CSALPGLIGAYEQYF	TGCAGTGCCCTCCCTGGACTAATCGGGGCCTACGAGCAGTACTTC
.	TRBV4-3	TRBJ2-7	13	.	CASSQAAGYEQYF	TGCGCCAGCAGCCAGGCAGCAGGCTACGAGCAGTACTTC